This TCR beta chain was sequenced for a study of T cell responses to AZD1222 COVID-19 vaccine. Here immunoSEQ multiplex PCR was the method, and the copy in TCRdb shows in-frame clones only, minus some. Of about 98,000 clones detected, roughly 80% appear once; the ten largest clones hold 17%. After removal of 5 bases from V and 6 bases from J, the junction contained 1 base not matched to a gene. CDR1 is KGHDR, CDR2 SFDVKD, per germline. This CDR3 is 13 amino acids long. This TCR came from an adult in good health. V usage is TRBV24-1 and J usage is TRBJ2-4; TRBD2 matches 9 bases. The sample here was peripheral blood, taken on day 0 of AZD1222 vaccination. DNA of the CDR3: TGTGCCACCAGTGCAGCGGGGGGAAACATTCAGTACTTC. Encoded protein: CATSAAGGNIQYF.